This T cell receptor (beta chain) emerged from a study of Ad26.COV2.S vaccination and SARS-CoV-2 variants. Assay used: immunoSEQ multiplex PCR; TCRdb lists only in-frame clones, some missing. The table lists roughly 460,000 clones, about 88% of them singletons, with more than 1.5% in the top ten. Germline loops: CDR1 MDHEN, CDR2 SYDVKM. This CDR3 spans 14 amino acids. V gave up 10 bases and J gave up 6 bases; unmatched junction bases: 11. Documented treatment: around 19 received Ad26.COV2.S at low or high dose, single or two shots; about five received placebo; per-sample allocation not given. It was on day 63 after the first vaccine or placebo injection that samples were taken. Wuhan-strain SARS-CoV-2 spike was expressed by the Ad26 vector that made up the vaccine. The table lists this clone with a count of one.

Sequenced here: peripheral blood, sampled in a trial of Ad26.COV2.S vaccine versus placebo. The genes are TRBV28 and TRBJ1-5, with 8 bases that match TRBD1. This receptor was identified in a person between 18 and 59 years old who received the Ad26.COV2.S COVID-19 vaccine or a placebo. The CDR3 nucleotides are TGTGCCACCCAACAGGGGGGTAAGGGTCAGCCCCAGCATTTT. Translated, it gives CATQQGGKGQPQHF.